These 25 T cell receptor beta chains were sequenced from one sample in a study of T cell repertoires in cytomegalovirus infection. TCRdb re-analysed the reads in MiXCR, keeping a single row per CDR3 protein. The sample shows tens of thousands of distinct CDR3 sequences, around 49% of them seen only once. The antigens for these receptors are not known. Here the sequenced sample was CD8+ T cells from cultured PBMCs, taken from culture after CMV antigen stimulation. These receptors all stem from a human donor in good health (CMV status not recorded). Some clones in this sample may be carry-over from other donors' samples.

The sample holds a few counts of this clonotype. The chain carries TRBV6-1 and TRBJ2-7, with TRBD1 as a possible D gene (6 bases). V lost 2 bases and J lost 5, with 10 bases in between. Germline V lookup: CDR1 MNHNS, CDR2 SASEGT. This CDR3 spans 13 amino acids. The CDR3 is CASSEQGSHEQYF. Written as DNA, the CDR3 is TGTGCCAGCAGTGAACAGGGGAGCCACGAGCAGTACTTC.

This clonotype was counted only a few times. The J gene is TRBJ1-5, the V gene TRBV7-9; the D is unclear. V was cut by 1 base and J by 0 bases, with 4 bases left in between. CDR1 and CDR2 from the germline V gene are SEHNR and FQNEAQ (reference sequence). The CDR3 sequence is 14 residues long. CDR3 loop: CASSLEHSNQPQHF. The CDR3, as DNA: TGTGCCAGCAGCTTAGAACATAGCAATCAGCCCCAGCATTTT.

The chain has TRBV27 and TRBJ2-7; 8 positions agree with TRBD1. The germline gives CDR1 MNHEY, CDR2 SMNVEV (reference sequence). V was clipped by 6 bases and J by 5 bases; unmatched bases: 9. The CDR3 covers 14 residues. This CDR3 is CASSRRDRLNEQYF. CDR3 nucleotides: TGTGCCAGCAGCCGTCGGGACAGGCTCAACGAGCAGTACTTC.

The chain's CDR3 is CASSSSPGSHEQFF. The CDR3 nucleotides are TGTGCCAGCAGCTCTTCCCCCGGGTCCCATGAGCAGTTCTTC. J is TRBJ2-1 and V is TRBV7-6; D gene uncertain. The V end lost 4 bases, the J end lost 8 bases, and 15 bases lay between the germline ends. Looked up from germline, CDR1 is SGHVS and CDR2 is FNYEAQ. There are 14 residues in the CDR3.

The chain has TRBV4-1 and TRBJ2-3; D tentatively reads TRBD1 or TRBD2 (6 bases each). Germline V gene sequence: CDR1 MGHRA, CDR2 YSYEKL. The CDR3 has 17 residues. V shed 5 bases and J shed 8 bases, with 26 bases lying between them. CDR3 in DNA: TGCGCCAGCAGCACACCCATGAGCGGGCCTGGGGGGCGTACGCAGTATTTT. It codes for CASSTPMSGPGGRTQYF.

The chain joins TRBV6-8 to TRBJ1-6, with D hard to call. Per the germline V gene, CDR1 is MNHGY and CDR2 is SAAAGT. There are 14 residues in the CDR3. The V end was cut by 7 bases, the J end by 8 bases, with 15 bases between. The chain's CDR3 is CASTGAPSDSPLHF. The CDR3 DNA reads as TGTGCCAGCACGGGAGCCCCCTCAGATTCACCCCTCCACTTT.

This clonotype was found a few times. A read error may account for a junction end that differs from germline. The rearrangement links TRBV7-9 to TRBJ1-3, with D unclear. This CDR3 spans 15 amino acids. Germline V gene data show CDR1 as SEHNR and CDR2 as FQNEAQ (reference sequence). CDR3 sequence (DNA): TGTGCCAGCAGCGTAGCGATCTCCGCTGGAAACACCATATATTTT. Its translation: CASSVAISAGNTIYF.

The chain carries TRBV6-6 and TRBJ1-2; D may be TRBD1 (6 bases). This CDR3 is built from 15 residues. Trimming left V 2 bases short and J 0 bases short, with 10 bases between. Germline V lookup: CDR1 MNHNY, CDR2 SVGAGI (reference sequence). The CDR3 is CASSYVRGTNYGYTF. The DNA of the CDR3 is TGTGCCAGCAGTTACGTCAGGGGAACTAACTATGGCTACACCTTC.

This rearrangement joins TRBV30 to TRBJ1-1; D is unresolved. CDR3 length equals 15 residues. Germline CDR1 and CDR2: GTSNPN and SVGIG (reference sequence). The V gene lost 6 bases and the J gene lost 0 bases, with 17 bases spanning the gap. CDR3 DNA: TGTGCCTGCCGCTTCCTTCGGCCCATGAACACTGAAGCTTTCTTT. Its translation is CACRFLRPMNTEAFF.

This sequence joins TRBV12-5 and TRBJ1-1; perhaps TRBD1 as D (5 bases). Germline values: CDR1 LGHNT, CDR2 FRNRAP. CDR3 size: 12 residues. The ends were cut back, 1 base at V and 6 bases at J, with 6 bases in the middle. As DNA, the CDR3 is TGTGCTAGTGGTTTGGGAGGGGCTGAAGCTTTCTTT. Translated, it gives CASGLGGAEAFF.

This chain connects TRBV19 to TRBJ2-1; D possibly uses TRBD1 or TRBD2 (5 bases each). The CDR3 spans 15 residues. The V end was cut by 3 bases, the J end by 6 bases, with 15 bases between. The V gene's germline CDR1 is LNHDA and CDR2 SQIVND (reference sequence). The CDR3 loop reads CASSIGRGPLNEQFF. The CDR3 coding sequence is TGTGCCAGTAGTATCGGTAGGGGACCCCTCAATGAGCAGTTCTTC.

The V and J genes are TRBV11-1 and TRBJ2-1; 12 bases align to TRBD2. Trimming cost V 5 bases and J 8 bases; bases outside gene matches: 7. The CDR3 runs 15 residues. Germline CDR1 is SGHAT and CDR2 is FQDESV (reference sequence). The CDR3 DNA reads as TGTGCCAGCAGCGCTACTAGCGGGAGGATGGATGAGCAGTTCTTC. Protein: CASSATSGRMDEQFF.

The rearrangement joins TRBV7-9 to TRBJ2-5; TRBD1 is a possible D gene (6 bases). Germline CDR1 reads SEHNR; CDR2 reads FQNEAQ (reference sequence). The CDR3 is 16 residues long. The V end lost 0 bases, the J end lost 7 bases, and 18 bases lay between the germline ends. In DNA form, the CDR3 reads TGTGCCAGCAGCTTAGCGTACAGGGCCTTCGAGGGGACCCAGTACTTC. Its translation: CASSLAYRAFEGTQYF.

The chain combines TRBV7-9 with TRBJ1-1; possible D gene TRBD1, 5 bases. The CDR3 has 12 residues. Germline-derived CDR1 and CDR2 are SEHNR and FQNEAQ (reference sequence). The germline V and J ends were trimmed by 1 base and 6 bases, with 6 bases remaining between them. The DNA of the CDR3 is TGTGCCAGCAGCTTAGGGGACCCTGAAGCTTTCTTT. This gives the protein CASSLGDPEAFF.

This clonotype showed up just a few times. The chain carries TRBV7-3 and TRBJ1-5; tentatively, D is TRBD1 (5 bases). The CDR3 loop spans 15 amino acids. Germline V gives CDR1 SGHTA, CDR2 FQGTGA. Trimming shortened V by 5 bases and J by 3 bases, and 14 bases separated the two germline ends. CDR3 residues: CASSPGGGLNQPQHF. In DNA, the CDR3 is TGTGCCAGCAGCCCAGGTGGGGGACTCAATCAGCCCCAGCATTTT.

The J gene is TRBJ2-1, the V gene TRBV10-3, with 10 nucleotides matching TRBD2. The CDR3 consists of 15 residues. Germline loops: CDR1 ENHRY, CDR2 SYGVKD. Trimming at V came to 8 bases and at J to 2 bases, leaving 6 bases not matched to a gene. CDR3 bases: TGTGCCATCTTGGGGAGCGGGGGGGCCTACAATGAGCAGTTCTTC. It encodes CAILGSGGAYNEQFF.

This clonotype occurred once. J is TRBJ1-5 and V is TRBV27; D is unclear. In germline, CDR1 is MNHEY, CDR2 SMNVEV (reference sequence). The CDR3 length is 15 residues. V gave up 2 bases and J gave up 5 bases, with 13 bases separating them. This CDR3 reads CASSLGSGQDQPQHF. CDR3 nucleotide sequence: TGTGCCAGCAGTTTAGGGTCGGGTCAGGATCAGCCCCAGCATTTT.

The chain joins TRBV12-5 to TRBJ1-1, with D uncertain. The CDR3 runs to 14 residues. Per the germline V gene, CDR1 is LGHNT and CDR2 is FRNRAP. V gave up 7 bases and J gave up 7 bases, with 19 bases separating them. Here the CDR3 DNA reads TGTGCTAGTGCTCTCACAATAACGGCTAATGAAGCTTTCTTT. This encodes CASALTITANEAFF.

The chain's CDR3 is CASSGTSGRLGDYNEQFF. In DNA form, the CDR3 reads TGTGCCAGCAGTGGTACTAGCGGGAGGTTAGGTGATTACAATGAGCAGTTCTTC. The chain combines TRBV6-2 or TRBV6-3 with TRBJ2-1; 12 nucleotides align to TRBD2. CDR3 length: 18 residues. Per germline, CDR1 MNHEY and CDR2 SVGEGT. The V gene end was trimmed by 5 bases and the J gene end by 4 bases; junction bases not matched to a gene: 12.

This chain links TRBV27 with TRBJ1-5, with D perhaps TRBD1 (6 bases). CDR1 and CDR2 from the germline V gene are MNHEY and SMNVEV (reference sequence). The CDR3 is made up of 14 amino acids. With 5 bases removed from V and 5 bases from J, the gap between germline ends came to 13 bases. Here the CDR3 reads CASSVSRGDQPQHF. CDR3 DNA sequence: TGTGCCAGCAGTGTGAGCAGGGGCGATCAGCCCCAGCATTTT.

V usage is TRBV14 and J usage is TRBJ2-3; TRBD1 is a possible D gene (5 bases). Germline CDR1 reads SGHDN; CDR2 reads FVKESK. Between the trimmed V and J ends, which lost 3 bases and 0 bases, there was a span of 37 bases. CDR3 length: 24 amino acids. The CDR3 reads CASSQATNLGQQSFRMTSTDTQYF. Here the CDR3 DNA reads TGTGCCAGCAGCCAGGCGACCAACTTGGGGCAGCAAAGTTTCCGAATGACTAGCACAGATACGCAGTATTTT. Complete variable domain (other parts from reference TRBV14 and TRBJ2-3): EAGVTQFPSHSVIEKGQTVTLRCDPISGHDNLYWYRRVMGKEIKFLLHFVKESKQDESGMPNNRFLAERTGGTYSTLKVQPAELEDSGVYFCASSQATNLGQQSFRMTSTDTQYFGPGTRLTVL.

Only a few counts were recorded for this clonotype. V usage is TRBV7-2 and J usage is TRBJ2-5; 12 positions agree with TRBD2. The CDR3 spans 16 residues. V was clipped by 2 bases and J by 4 bases; unmatched bases: 5. Germline-derived CDR1 and CDR2 are SGHTA and FQGNSA. In DNA, the CDR3 is TGTGCCAGCAGCTTATACACTAGCGGGGGGTTAGAGACCCAGTACTTC. Amino acid sequence: CASSLYTSGGLETQYF.

The V and J genes are TRBV12-3 or TRBV12-4 and TRBJ1-2; D may be TRBD1 (5 bases). Trimming cost V 8 bases and J 3 bases, with 10 bases left between them. The CDR3 totals 12 residues. The CDR3 bases are TGTGCCAGCGCAGACAGAGACTATGGCTACACCTTC. It translates to CASADRDYGYTF.

This clonotype was picked up a small number of times. This rearrangement joins TRBV27 to TRBJ2-3, with 7 bases identical to TRBD2. This CDR3 is 16 amino acids long. V was pared by 7 bases and J by 0 bases, with 10 bases of the junction left unmatched. Germline V CDR1 and CDR2: MNHEY, SMNVEV (reference sequence). Here the CDR3 DNA reads TGTGCCAGCACCCCTGCCCTAGCGGCTAGCACAGATACGCAGTATTTT. This sequence encodes CASTPALAASTDTQYF.

The table lists this clonotype with a few counts. J is TRBJ2-3 and V is TRBV15; no clear D. Germline CDR1 reads LNHNV; CDR2 reads YYDKDF (reference sequence). V gave up 4 bases and J gave up 2 bases, with 10 bases separating them. The CDR3 runs to 14 residues. As DNA, the CDR3 is TGTGCCACCAGCAAGGGCTATATCACAGATACGCAGTATTTT. Its protein is CATSKGYITDTQYF.